This T cell receptor beta chain was captured by sequencing in a study of identical twins. MiXCR was run by TCRdb on the 5' RACE reads, yielding one entry per CDR3 protein. Counted here are 230,000 or so distinct CDR3 sequences, approximately 8.3% occurring once; the ten biggest clones make up around 3%. This clonotype was seen more than once but under ten times. Looked up from germline, CDR1 is SGHTA and CDR2 is FQGNSA. The CDR3 length is 15 residues. V was clipped by 10 bases and J by 6 bases, with 23 bases between them. The sample was also reused in another study, on yellow fever vaccine responses in identical twins.

The TCR sequence derives from a woman under 30 in good health. The sequenced material came from CD8+ T cells sorted from blood. The chain links TRBV7-2 to TRBJ2-3; D remains unclear. The CDR3 DNA reads as TGTGCCACCCCGACCACACCGTATGCTTCTGATACGCAGTATTTT. This gives the protein CATPTTPYASDTQYF.